Included here is one T cell receptor (beta chain) sequence, with context. Its antigen is currently unknown. The CDR3 consists of 14 residues. Germline loops: CDR1 SGHVS, CDR2 FQNEAQ. V was shortened by 5 bases and J by 10 bases, with 17 bases between the two germline ends. This record comes from a study of shared clonotypes between healthy human individuals. Study background: CD4 naive and memory got three plates each, CD8 naive two, CD8 memory one. The study, taken as a whole, reports: Rarefaction curves obtained for sorted subsets showed sequencing incomplete despite large depth. As a rule, naive subsets had a larger estimated richness than memory subsets.

Naive CD8 isolation took CD45RO-negative cells positively selected for CCR7 and excluded terminally differentiated effector memory CD45RA+ cells. There were no recent acute infections or vaccinations among the donors, who were healthy HIV-negative adults. The data were produced by immunoSEQ multiplex PCR, yet TCRdb's version contains in-frame clones alone and is incomplete. The table has 2 million to 2.5 million clones, about 92% seen once. Sequencing input: naive CD8+ T cells from PBMCs. The TCR originated in a man between 18 and 29 years old in good health. Some clones in this sample may be carry-over from other donors' samples. V is TRBV7-8 and J is TRBJ2-2; no firm D call. CDR3 loop: CASSPVGPPLELFF. DNA of the CDR3: TGTGCCAGCAGCCCAGTAGGACCGCCACTGGAGCTGTTTTTT.